This T cell receptor beta chain is drawn from a study of blood T cell repertoires in COVID-19. Across the whole study: The study drew acute and convalescent COVID-19 samples from the United States, Italy and Spain. T cells, B-cell-depleted T cells, or PBMCs supplied cDNA or gDNA.

Original data processing: Reference gene primer amplification yielded estimated nucleated cell counts. Profiled with immunoSEQ multiplex PCR; TCRdb holds only in-frame clones, not every one. V, J and clone size reflect that table, while D and trimming were determined from the DNA. The sample holds 200,000 or so clones; around 80% are singletons and the top ten take less than 15%. Concerning this clone itself: This sample includes further DNA sequences coding for the same CDR3.

V lost 3 bases and J lost 3; bases outside the gene matches: 1. This CDR3 is 14 amino acids long. Germline V gives CDR1 KGHSH, CDR2 LQKENI. The origin of this receptor is a human donor in a cohort sampled during active COVID-19. The sequenced material came from peripheral blood. This chain joins TRBV18 and TRBJ2-7; 11 bases are a match to TRBD2. The CDR3 nucleotides are TGTGCCAGCTCACCGGGACTAGCGGACTACGAGCAGTACTTC. It yields the protein CASSPGLADYEQYF.